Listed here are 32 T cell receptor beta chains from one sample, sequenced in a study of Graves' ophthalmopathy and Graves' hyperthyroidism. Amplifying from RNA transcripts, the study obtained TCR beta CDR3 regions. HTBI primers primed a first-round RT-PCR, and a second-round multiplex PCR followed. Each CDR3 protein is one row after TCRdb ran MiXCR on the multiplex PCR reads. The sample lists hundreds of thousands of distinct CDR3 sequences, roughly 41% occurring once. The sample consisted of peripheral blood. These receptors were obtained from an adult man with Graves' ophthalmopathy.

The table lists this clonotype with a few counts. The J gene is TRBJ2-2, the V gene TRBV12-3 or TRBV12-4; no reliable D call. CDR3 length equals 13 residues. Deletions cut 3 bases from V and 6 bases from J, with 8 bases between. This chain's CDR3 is CASSFGSSGELFF. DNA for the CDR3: TGTGCCAGCAGTTTTGGGTCGTCCGGGGAGCTGTTTTTT.

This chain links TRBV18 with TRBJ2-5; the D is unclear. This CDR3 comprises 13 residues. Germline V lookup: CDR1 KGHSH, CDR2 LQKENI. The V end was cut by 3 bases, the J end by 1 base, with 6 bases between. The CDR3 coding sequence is TGTGCCAGCTCACCCCAACTCCAAGAGACCCAGTACTTC. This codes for CASSPQLQETQYF.

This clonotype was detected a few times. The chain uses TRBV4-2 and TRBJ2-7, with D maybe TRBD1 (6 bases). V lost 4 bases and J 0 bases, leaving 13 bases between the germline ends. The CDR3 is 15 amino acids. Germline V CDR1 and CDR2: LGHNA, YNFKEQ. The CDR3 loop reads CASSPAPDSSYEQYF. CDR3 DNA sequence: TGTGCCAGCAGCCCGGCACCGGACAGCTCCTACGAGCAGTACTTC.

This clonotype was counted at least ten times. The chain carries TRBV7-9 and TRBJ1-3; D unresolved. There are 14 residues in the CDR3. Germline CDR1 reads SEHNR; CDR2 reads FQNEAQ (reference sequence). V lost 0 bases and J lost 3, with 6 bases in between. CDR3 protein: CASSLAGIGNTIYF. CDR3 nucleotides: TGTGCCAGCAGCTTAGCCGGCATTGGAAACACCATATATTTT.

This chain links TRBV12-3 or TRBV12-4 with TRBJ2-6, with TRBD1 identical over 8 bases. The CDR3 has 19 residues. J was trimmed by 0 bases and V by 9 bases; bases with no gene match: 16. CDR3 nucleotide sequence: TGTGCCAGTAGGCCTAACCCGGGACAGGTTGACTCTGGGGCCAACGTCCTGACTTTC. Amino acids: CASRPNPGQVDSGANVLTF.

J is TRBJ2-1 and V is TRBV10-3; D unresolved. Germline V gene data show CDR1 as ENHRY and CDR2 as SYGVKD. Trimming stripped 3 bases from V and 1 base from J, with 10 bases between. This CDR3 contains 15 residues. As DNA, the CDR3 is TGTGCCATCAGTGACGACGGTGGGTCCTACAATGAGCAGTTCTTC. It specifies CAISDDGGSYNEQFF.

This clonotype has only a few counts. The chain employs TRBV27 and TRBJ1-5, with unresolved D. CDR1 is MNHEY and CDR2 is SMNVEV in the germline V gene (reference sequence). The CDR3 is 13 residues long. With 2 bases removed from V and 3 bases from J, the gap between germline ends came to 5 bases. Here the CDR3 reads CASSLMYNQPQHF. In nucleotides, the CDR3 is TGTGCCAGCAGTTTAATGTACAATCAGCCCCAGCATTTT.

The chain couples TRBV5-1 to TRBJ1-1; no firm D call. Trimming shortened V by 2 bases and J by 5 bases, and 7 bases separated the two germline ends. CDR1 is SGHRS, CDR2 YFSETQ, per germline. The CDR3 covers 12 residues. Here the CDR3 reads CASSFGRTEAFF. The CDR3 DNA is TGCGCCAGCAGCTTTGGTAGGACTGAAGCTTTCTTT.

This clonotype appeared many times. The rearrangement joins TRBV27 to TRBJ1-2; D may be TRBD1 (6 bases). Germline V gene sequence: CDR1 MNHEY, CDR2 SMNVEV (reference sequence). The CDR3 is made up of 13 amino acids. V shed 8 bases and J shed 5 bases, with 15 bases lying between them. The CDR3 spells CASGNRAGYGYTF. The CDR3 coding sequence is TGTGCCAGCGGGAACAGGGCCGGGTATGGCTACACCTTC.

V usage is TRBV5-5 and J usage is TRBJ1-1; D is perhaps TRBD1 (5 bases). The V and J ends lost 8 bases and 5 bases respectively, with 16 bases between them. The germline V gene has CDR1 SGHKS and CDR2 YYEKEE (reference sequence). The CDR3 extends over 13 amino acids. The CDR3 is CASTLGGKTEAFF. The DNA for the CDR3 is TGTGCCAGTACCCTTGGGGGAAAGACTGAAGCTTTCTTT.

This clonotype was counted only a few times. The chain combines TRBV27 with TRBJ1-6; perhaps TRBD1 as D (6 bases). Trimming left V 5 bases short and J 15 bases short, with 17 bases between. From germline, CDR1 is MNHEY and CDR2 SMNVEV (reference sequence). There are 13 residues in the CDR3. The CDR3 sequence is CASSLVEGGSLHF. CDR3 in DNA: TGTGCCAGCAGTCTGGTTGAAGGGGGAAGCCTCCACTTT.

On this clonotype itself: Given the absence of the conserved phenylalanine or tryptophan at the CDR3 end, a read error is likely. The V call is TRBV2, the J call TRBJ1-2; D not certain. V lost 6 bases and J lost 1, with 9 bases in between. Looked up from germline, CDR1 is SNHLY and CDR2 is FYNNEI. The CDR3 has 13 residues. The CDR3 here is CASSFGDNYGYTL. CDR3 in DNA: TGTGCCAGCAGCTTTGGGGATAACTATGGCTACACCCTC.

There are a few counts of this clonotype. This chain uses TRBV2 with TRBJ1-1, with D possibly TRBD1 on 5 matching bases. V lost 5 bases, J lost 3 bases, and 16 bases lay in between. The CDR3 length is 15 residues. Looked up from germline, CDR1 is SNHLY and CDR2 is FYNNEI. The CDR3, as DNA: TGTGCCAGCAGTTACTCGAACAGGAGAGACACTGAAGCTTTCTTT. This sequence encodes CASSYSNRRDTEAFF.

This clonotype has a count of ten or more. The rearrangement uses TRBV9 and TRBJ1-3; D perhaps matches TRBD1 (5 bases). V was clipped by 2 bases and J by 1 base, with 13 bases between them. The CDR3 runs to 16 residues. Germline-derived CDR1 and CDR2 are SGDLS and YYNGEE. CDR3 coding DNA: TGTGCCAGCAGCGTCTCCGGGACCGAGTCTGGAAACACCATATATTTT. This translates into CASSVSGTESGNTIYF.

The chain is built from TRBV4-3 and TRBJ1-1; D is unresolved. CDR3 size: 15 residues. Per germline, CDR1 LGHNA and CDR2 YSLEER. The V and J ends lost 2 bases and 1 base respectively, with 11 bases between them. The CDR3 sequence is CASSQWLGTNTEAFF. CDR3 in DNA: TGCGCCAGCAGCCAATGGCTAGGTACGAACACTGAAGCTTTCTTT.

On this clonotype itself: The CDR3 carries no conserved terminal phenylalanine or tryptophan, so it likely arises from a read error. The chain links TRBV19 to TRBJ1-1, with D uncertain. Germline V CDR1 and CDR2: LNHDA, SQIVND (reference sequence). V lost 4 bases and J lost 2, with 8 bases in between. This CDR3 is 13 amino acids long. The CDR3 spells CASSSSLNTEAFL. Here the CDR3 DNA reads TGTGCCAGTAGTAGTAGTTTAAACACTGAAGCTTTCCTT.

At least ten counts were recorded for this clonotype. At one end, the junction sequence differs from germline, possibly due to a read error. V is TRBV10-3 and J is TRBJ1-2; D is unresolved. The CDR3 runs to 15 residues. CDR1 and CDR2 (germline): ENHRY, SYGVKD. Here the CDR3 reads CASSEALTANYGYTF. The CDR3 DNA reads TGTGCCAGCAGTGAAGCGCTCACAGCAAACTATGGCTACACCTTC.

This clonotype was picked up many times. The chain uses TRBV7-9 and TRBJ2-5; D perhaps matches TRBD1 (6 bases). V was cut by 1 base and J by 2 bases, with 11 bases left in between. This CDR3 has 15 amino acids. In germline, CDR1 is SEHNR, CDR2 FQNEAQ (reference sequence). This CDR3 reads CASSLGTALQETQYF. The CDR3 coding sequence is TGTGCCAGCAGCTTAGGGACAGCCCTTCAAGAGACCCAGTACTTC.

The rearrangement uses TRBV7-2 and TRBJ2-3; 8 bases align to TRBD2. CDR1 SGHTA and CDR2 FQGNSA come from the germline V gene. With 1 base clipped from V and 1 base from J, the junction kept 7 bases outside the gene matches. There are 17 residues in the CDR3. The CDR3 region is CASSLGLAWSRTDTQYF. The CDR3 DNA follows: TGTGCCAGCAGCTTAGGACTAGCGTGGTCTCGCACAGATACGCAGTATTTT.

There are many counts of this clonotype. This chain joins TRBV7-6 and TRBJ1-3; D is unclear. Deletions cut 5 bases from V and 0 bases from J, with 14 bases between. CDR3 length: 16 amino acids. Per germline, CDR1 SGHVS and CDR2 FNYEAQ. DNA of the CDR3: TGTGCCAGCAGCAAAAACCGGGTCCTCTCTGGAAACACCATATATTTT. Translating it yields CASSKNRVLSGNTIYF.

The CDR3 loop reads CAISDIKGGEKLFF. The CDR3 nucleotides read TGTGCCATCAGTGACATTAAGGGTGGCGAAAAACTGTTTTTT. The chain links TRBV10-3 to TRBJ1-4; D uncertain. V lost 3 bases and J lost 8, with 13 bases in between. The CDR3 is 14 residues long. Germline-derived CDR1 and CDR2 are ENHRY and SYGVKD.

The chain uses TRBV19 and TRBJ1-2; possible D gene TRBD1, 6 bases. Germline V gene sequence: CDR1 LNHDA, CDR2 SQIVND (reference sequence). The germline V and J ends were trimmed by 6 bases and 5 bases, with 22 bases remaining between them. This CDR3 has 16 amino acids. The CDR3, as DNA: TGTGCCAGTAGCGGAAGGACCACGGGGGCGCGGTATGGCTACACCTTC. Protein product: CASSGRTTGARYGYTF.

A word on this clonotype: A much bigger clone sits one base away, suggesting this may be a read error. CDR3 coding DNA: TGTGCCAGCAGCTTGGTTCTCTTCGGGGAGCTGTTTTTT. It encodes CASSLVLFGELFF. The chain couples TRBV7-6 to TRBJ2-2, with no clear D. Deletions cut 3 bases from V and 7 bases from J, with 9 bases between. Per germline, CDR1 SGHVS and CDR2 FNYEAQ. The CDR3 loop spans 13 amino acids.

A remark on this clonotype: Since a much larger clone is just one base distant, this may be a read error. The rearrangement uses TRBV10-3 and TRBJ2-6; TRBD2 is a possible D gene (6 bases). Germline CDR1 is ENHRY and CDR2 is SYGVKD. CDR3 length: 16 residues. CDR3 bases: TGTGCCAGCACCAACATGGAGGGGTCTGGGGCCAACGTCCTGGCTTTC. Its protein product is CASTNMEGSGANVLAF.

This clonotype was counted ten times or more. The CDR3 region is CASSLVGRGEQYF. CDR3 DNA: TGTGCCAGCAGCTTAGTAGGTAGGGGCGAGCAGTACTTC. The chain combines TRBV7-2 with TRBJ2-7; maybe TRBD1 (5 bases). This CDR3 is 13 amino acids long. With 1 base removed from V and 6 bases from J, the gap between germline ends came to 10 bases. Germline-derived CDR1 and CDR2 are SGHTA and FQGNSA.

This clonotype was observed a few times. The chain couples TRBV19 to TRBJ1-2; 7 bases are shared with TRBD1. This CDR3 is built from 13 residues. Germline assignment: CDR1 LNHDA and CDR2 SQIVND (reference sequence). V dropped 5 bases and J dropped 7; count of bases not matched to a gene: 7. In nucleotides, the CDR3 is TGTGCCAGTAGTTCCGACAGGGACTTTGGCTACACCTTC. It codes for CASSSDRDFGYTF.

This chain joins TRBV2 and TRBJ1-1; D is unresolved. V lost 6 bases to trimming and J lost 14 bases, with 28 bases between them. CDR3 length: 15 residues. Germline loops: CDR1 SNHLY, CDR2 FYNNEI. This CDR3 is CASSVLGLVYNEQFF. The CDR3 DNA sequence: TGTGCCAGCAGCGTTCTCGGACTAGTTTACAATGAGCAGTTCTTT.

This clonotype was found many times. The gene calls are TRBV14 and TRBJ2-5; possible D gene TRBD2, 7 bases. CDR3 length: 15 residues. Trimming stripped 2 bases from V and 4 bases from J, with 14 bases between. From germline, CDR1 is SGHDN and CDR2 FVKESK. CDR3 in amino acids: CASSQSRRGRETQYF. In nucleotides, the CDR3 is TGTGCCAGCAGCCAATCGCGGCGGGGGCGAGAGACCCAGTACTTC.

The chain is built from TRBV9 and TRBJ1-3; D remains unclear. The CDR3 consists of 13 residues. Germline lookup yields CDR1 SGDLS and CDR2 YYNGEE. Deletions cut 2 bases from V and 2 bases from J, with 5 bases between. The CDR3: CASSVHPGNTIYF. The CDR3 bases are TGTGCCAGCAGCGTCCACCCTGGAAACACCATATATTTT.

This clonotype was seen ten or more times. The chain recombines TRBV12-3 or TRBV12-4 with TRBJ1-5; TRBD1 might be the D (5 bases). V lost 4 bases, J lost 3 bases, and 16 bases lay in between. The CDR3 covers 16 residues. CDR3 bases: TGTGCCAGCAGTTGGGACGGACGCCATTCCAATCAGCCCCAGCATTTT. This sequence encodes CASSWDGRHSNQPQHF.

The DNA of the CDR3 is TGTGCCAGCAGTGTCGGACAGGGCTTTGGGGAAAAACTGTTTTTT. Protein: CASSVGQGFGEKLFF. The V and J genes are TRBV14 and TRBJ1-4, with 8 bases lining up with TRBD1. Trimming at V came to 6 bases and at J to 8 bases, leaving 11 bases not matched to a gene. Germline CDR1 and CDR2: SGHDN and FVKESK. This CDR3 has 15 residues.

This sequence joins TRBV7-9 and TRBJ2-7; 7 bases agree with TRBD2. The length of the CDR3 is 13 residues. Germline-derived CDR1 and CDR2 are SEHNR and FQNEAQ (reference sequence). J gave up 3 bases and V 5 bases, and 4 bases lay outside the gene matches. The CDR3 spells CASSVGTNYEQYF. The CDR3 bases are TGTGCCAGCAGCGTCGGGACTAACTACGAGCAGTACTTC.